This T cell receptor beta chain was obtained from a study of T cells after posttransplantation cyclophosphamide. Busulfan-fludarabine conditioning, marrow transplant, and cyclophosphamide on days +3 and +4 were administered. By share, this clone ranks as medium-sized. This CDR3 is built from 16 residues. V shed 2 bases and J 0 bases; nucleotides not matched to a gene: 5. CDR1 is WNHNN and CDR2 is SYGVQD in the germline V gene (reference sequence). Measured with immunoSEQ multiplex PCR; TCRdb has only the in-frame clones, and not every one. This sample has 7,500 to 9,500 clones and no singletons, with 6% in the ten largest.

The clonotype comes from a male patient in his 30s who received an allogeneic stem cell transplant from an unrelated donor, was CMV-positive, and had acute and chronic GVHD. Some T cells may be provided by the graft donor. Sequences were derived from PBMCs, sampled after an allogeneic stem cell transplant with post-transplant cyclophosphamide. The chain links TRBV10-1 to TRBJ1-1, with TRBD1 identical over 8 bases. The CDR3 spells CASSEDRGRVNTEAFF. The CDR3, as DNA: TGCGCCAGCAGTGAGGACAGGGGCCGGGTGAACACTGAAGCTTTCTTT.